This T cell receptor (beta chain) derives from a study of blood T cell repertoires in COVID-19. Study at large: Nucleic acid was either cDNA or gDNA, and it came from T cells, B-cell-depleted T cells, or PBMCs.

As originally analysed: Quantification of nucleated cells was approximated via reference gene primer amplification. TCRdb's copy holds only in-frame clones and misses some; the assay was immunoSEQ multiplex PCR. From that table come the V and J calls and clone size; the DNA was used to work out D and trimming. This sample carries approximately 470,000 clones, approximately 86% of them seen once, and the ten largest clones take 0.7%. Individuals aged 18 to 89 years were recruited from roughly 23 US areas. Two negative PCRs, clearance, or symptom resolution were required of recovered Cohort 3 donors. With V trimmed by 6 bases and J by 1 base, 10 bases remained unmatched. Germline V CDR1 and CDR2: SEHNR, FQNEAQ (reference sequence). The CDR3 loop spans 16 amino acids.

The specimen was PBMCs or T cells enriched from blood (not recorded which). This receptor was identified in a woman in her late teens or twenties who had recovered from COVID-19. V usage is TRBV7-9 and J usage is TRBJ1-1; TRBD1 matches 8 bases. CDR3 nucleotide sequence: TGTGCCAGCAGGGACAGGGTTGAAGGTGGGAACACTGAAGCTTTCTTT. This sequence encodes CASRDRVEGGNTEAFF.